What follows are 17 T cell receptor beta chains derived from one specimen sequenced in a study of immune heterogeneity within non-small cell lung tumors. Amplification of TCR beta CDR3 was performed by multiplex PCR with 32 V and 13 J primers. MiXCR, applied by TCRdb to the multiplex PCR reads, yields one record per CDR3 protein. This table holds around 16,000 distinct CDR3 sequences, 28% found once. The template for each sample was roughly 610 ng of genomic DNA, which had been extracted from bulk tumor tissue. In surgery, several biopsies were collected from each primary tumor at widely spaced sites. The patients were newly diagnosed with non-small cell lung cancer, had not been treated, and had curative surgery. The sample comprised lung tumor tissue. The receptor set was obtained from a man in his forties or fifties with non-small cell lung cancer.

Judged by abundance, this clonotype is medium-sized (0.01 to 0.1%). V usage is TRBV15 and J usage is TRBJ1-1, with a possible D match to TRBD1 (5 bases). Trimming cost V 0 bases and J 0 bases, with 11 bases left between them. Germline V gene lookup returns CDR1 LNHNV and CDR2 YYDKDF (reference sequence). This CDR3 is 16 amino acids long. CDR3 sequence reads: CATSRDRGGVNTEAFF. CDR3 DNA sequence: TGTGCCACCAGCAGAGATAGGGGTGGGGTGAACACTGAAGCTTTCTTT.

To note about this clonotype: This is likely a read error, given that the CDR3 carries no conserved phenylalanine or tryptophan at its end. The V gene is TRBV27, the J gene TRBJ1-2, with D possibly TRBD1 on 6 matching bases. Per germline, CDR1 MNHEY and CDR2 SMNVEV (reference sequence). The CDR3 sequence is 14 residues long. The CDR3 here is CTSKGLLGQIGYTL. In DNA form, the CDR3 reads TGTACCAGCAAGGGTCTTCTCGGACAGATTGGCTACACCTTG.

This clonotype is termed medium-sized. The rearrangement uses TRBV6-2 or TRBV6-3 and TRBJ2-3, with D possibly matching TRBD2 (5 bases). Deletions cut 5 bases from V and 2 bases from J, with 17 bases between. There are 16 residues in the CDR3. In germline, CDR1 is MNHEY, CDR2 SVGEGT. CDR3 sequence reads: CASSAARVSFTDTQYF. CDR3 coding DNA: TGTGCCAGCAGTGCGGCGCGGGTCTCCTTCACAGATACGCAGTATTTT.

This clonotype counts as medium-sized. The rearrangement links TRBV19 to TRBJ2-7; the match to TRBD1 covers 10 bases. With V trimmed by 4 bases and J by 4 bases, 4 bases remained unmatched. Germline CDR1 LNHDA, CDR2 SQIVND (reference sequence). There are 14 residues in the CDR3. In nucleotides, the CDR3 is TGTGCCAGTAGTAGAGGGACAGGGGTTTACGAGCAGTACTTC. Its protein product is CASSRGTGVYEQYF.

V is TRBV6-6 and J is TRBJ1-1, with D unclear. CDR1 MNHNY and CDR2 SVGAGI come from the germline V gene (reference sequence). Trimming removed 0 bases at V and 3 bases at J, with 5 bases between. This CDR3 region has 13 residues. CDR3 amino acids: CASSYSPDTEAFF. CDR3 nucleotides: TGTGCCAGCAGTTACTCCCCGGACACTGAAGCTTTCTTT.

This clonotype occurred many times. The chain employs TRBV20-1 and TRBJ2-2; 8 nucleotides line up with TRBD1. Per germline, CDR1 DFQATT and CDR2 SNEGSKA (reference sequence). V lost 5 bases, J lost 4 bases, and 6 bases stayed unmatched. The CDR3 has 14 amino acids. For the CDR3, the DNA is TGCAGTGCTGCACGGGACAGGCGCACCGGGGAGCTGTTTTTT. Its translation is CSAARDRRTGELFF.

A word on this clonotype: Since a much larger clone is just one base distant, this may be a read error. The CDR3 nucleotides read TGTGCCAGCAGCCCAAGGACTAGAGGAGGGAAAGAGACCCAGTACTTC. Its translation is CASSPRTRGGKETQYF. The J gene is TRBJ2-5, the V gene TRBV27; the match to TRBD2 covers 7 bases. Germline CDR1 reads MNHEY; CDR2 reads SMNVEV (reference sequence). V dropped 6 bases and J dropped 3; count of bases not matched to a gene: 13. The CDR3 runs to 16 residues.

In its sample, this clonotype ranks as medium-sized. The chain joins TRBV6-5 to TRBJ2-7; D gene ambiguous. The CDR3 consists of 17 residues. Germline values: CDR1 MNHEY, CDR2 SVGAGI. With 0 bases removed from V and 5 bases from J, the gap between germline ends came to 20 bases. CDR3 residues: CASSYSMGALLGNEQYF. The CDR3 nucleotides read TGTGCCAGCAGTTACTCGATGGGTGCACTCCTAGGTAACGAGCAGTACTTC.

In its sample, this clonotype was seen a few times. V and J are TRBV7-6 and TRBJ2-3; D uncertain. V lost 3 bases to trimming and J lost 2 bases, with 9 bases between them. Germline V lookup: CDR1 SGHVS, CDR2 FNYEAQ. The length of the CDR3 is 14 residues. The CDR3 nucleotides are TGTGCCAGCAGCTTTAGGAATCCCACAGATACGCAGTATTTT. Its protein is CASSFRNPTDTQYF. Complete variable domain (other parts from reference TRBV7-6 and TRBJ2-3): GAGVSQSPRYKVTKRGQDVALRCDPISGHVSLYWYRQALGQGPEFLTYFNYEAQQDKSGLPNDRFSAERPEGSISTLTIQRTEQRDSAMYRCASSFRNPTDTQYFGPGTRLTVL.

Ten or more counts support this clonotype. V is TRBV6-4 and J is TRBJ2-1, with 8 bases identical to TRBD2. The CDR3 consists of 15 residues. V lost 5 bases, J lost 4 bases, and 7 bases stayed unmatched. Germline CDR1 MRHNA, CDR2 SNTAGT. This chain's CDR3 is CASSPTSGDYNEQFF. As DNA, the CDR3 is TGTGCCAGCAGTCCTACTAGCGGAGATTACAATGAGCAGTTCTTC.

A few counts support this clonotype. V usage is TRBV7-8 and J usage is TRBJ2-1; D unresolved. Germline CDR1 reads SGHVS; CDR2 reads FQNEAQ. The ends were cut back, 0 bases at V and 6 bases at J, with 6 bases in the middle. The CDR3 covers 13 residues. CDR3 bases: TGTGCCAGCAGCTTAGCCAGATTCAATGAGCAGTTCTTC. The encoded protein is CASSLARFNEQFF.

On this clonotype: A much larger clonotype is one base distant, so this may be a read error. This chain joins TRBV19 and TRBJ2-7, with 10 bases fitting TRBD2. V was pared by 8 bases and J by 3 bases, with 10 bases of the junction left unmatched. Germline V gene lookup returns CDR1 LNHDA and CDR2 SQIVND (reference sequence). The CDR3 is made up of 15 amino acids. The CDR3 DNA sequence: TGTGCCAGTGGTCCGCGGCCTAGCGGGAGCTACGAGCAGTACTTC. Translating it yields CASGPRPSGSYEQYF.

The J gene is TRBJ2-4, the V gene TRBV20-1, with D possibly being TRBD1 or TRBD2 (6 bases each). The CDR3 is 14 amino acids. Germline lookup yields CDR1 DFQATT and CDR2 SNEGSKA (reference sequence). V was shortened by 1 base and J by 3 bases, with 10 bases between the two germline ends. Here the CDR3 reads CSARGEDSKNIQYF. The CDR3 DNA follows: TGCAGTGCTAGAGGGGAGGACAGCAAAAACATTCAGTACTTC.

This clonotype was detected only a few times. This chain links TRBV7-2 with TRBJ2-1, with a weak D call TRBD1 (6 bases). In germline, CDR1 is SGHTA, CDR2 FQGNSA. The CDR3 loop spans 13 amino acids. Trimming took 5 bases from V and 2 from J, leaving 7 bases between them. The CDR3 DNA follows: TGTGCCAGCAGCCGGACAGCCTACAATGAGCAGTTCTTC. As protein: CASSRTAYNEQFF.

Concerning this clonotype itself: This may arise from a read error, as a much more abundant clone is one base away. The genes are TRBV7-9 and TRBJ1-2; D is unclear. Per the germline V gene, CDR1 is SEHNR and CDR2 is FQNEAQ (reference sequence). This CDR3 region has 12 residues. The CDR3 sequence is CASILGREGYTF. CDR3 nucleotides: TGTGCCAGCATCTTAGGACGGGAAGGCTACACCTTC. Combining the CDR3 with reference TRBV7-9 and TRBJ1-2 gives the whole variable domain DTGVSQNPRHKITKRGQNVTFRCDPISEHNRLYWYRQTLGQGPEFLTYFQNEAQLEKSRLLSDRFSAERPKGSFSTLEIQRTEQGDSAMYLCASILGREGYTFGSGTRLTVV.

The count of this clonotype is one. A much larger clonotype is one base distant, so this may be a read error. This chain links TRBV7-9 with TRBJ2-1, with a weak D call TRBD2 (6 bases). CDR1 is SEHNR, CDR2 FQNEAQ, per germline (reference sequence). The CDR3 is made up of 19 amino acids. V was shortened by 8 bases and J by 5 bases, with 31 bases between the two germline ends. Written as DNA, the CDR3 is TGTGCCAGCGGCATACACCCCGGCATCAGGGACTTTACTGACAATGAGCAGTTCTTC. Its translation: CASGIHPGIRDFTDNEQFF.

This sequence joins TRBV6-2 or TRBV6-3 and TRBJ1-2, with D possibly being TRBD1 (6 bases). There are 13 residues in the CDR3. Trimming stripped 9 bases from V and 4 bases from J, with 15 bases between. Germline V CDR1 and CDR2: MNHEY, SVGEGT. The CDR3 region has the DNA TGTGCCAGGATGAGCGGGGGCATCTATGGCTACACCTTC. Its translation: CARMSGGIYGYTF.